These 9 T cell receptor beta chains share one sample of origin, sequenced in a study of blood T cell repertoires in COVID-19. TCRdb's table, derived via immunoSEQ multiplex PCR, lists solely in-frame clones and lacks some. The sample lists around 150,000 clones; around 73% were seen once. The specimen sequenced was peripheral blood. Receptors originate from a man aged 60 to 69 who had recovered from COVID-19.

In nucleotides, the CDR3 is TGTGCCAGCAGCGACAGCCCGTATGGCTACACCTTC. Residues: CASSDSPYGYTF. The chain joins TRBV6-2 or TRBV6-3 to TRBJ1-2; D might be TRBD1 (5 bases). The CDR3 has 12 residues. In germline, CDR1 is MNHEY, CDR2 SVGEGT. V lost 6 bases to trimming and J lost 5 bases, with 10 bases between them.

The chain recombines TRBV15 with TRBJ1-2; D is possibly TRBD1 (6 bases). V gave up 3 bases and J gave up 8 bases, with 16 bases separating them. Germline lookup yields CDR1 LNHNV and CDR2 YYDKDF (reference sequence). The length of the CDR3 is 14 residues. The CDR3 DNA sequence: TGTGCCACCAGCAGCCGGGACACCGGCCGGGGCTACACCTTC. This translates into CATSSRDTGRGYTF.

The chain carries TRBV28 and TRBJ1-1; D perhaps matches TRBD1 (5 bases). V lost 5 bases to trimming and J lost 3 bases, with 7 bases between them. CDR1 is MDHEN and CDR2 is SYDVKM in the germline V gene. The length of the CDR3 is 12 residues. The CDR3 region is CASSGGYTEAFF. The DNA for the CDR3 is TGTGCCAGCAGTGGGGGGTACACTGAAGCTTTCTTT.

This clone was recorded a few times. Here the CDR3 DNA reads TGTGCCAGCAGCCACCCACTAGCGGGGTATAATGAGCAGTTCTTC. Amino acid sequence: CASSHPLAGYNEQFF. This chain joins TRBV7-6 and TRBJ2-1, with 10 bases identical to TRBD2. Germline V gene data show CDR1 as SGHVS and CDR2 as FNYEAQ. The CDR3 is made up of 15 amino acids. V shed 5 bases and J 7 bases; nucleotides not matched to a gene: 8.

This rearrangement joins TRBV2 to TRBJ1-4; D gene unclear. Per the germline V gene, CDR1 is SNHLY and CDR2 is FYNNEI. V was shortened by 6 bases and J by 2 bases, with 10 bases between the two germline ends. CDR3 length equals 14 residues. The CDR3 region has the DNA TGTGCCAGCAGGCCACTAGGTACTAATGAAAAACTGTTTTTT. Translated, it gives CASRPLGTNEKLFF.

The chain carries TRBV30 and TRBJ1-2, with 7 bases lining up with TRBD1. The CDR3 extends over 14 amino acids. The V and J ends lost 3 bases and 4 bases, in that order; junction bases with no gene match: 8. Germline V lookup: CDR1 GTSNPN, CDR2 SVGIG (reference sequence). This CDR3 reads CAWRVQGSAYGYTF. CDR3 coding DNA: TGTGCCTGGAGGGTACAGGGGTCTGCCTATGGCTACACCTTC.

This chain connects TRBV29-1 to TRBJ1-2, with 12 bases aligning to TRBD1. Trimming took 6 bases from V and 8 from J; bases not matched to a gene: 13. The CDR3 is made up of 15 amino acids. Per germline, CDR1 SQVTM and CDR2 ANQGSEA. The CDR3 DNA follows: TGCAGCGTCGGCGGGACAGGGGGCGGGTTGAAAGGCTACACCTTC. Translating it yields CSVGGTGGGLKGYTF.

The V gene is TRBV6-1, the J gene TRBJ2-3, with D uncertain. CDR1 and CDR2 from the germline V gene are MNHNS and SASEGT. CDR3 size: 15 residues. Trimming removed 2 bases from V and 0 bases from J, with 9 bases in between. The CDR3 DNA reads TGTGCCAGCAGTGAATTGTTCTCTAGCACAGATACGCAGTATTTT. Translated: CASSELFSSTDTQYF.

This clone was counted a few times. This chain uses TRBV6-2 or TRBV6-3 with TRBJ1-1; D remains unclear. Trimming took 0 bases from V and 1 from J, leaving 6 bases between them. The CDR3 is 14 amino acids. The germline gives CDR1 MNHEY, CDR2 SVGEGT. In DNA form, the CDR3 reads TGTGCCAGCAGTTACTCGGAGGGGAACACTGAAGCTTTCTTT. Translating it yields CASSYSEGNTEAFF.